This T cell receptor beta chain was sequenced for a study of T cell changes during pregnancy in multiple sclerosis. V lost 4 bases to trimming and J lost 1 base; unmatched junction nucleotides: 5. Germline-derived CDR1 and CDR2 are SGHRS and YFSETQ. CDR3 length: 16 amino acids. Profiled with immunoSEQ multiplex PCR; TCRdb holds only in-frame clones, not every one. The sample records over 40,000 clones, 85% to 90% being singletons. Sample: peripheral blood, taken in the second trimester of pregnancy. This receptor was taken from a female donor in good health, enrolled as a control in a pregnancy study. V usage is TRBV5-1 and J usage is TRBJ2-3; 11 bases agree with TRBD2. CDR3 bases: TGCGCCAGCAGCCCTACTAGCGGGAGTCGCACAGATACGCAGTATTTT. This encodes CASSPTSGSRTDTQYF.